The present T cell receptor beta chain was sequenced within a study of T cell changes during pregnancy in multiple sclerosis. In germline, CDR1 is SGHAT, CDR2 FQNNGV. V was pared by 6 bases and J by 5 bases, with 4 bases of the junction left unmatched. This CDR3 spans 14 amino acids. The repertoire was sequenced with immunoSEQ multiplex PCR; TCRdb's copy has only in-frame clones and lacks some. The table has over 25,000 clones, more than 75% seen once. This clone has just one count. The chain is built from TRBV11-2 and TRBJ2-5, with TRBD2 matching 12 bases. This TCR was recovered from a female donor in good health, enrolled as a control in a pregnancy study. The sample here was CD4+ T cells from peripheral blood mononuclear cells, taken in the second trimester of pregnancy. This CDR3 is CASSLAGGLETQYF. The CDR3 nucleotides read TGTGCCAGCAGTCTAGCGGGGGGGCTTGAGACCCAGTACTTC.